This TCR beta chain was recorded in a study of blood T cells in healthy people across ages. Combining a sample-barcoded 5' primer with a J-beta primer mix, a second PCR ran for roughly 6 to 12 cycles. TCRdb reprocessed the 5' RACE reads with MiXCR, giving one entry per CDR3 protein. The sample has over a million distinct CDR3 sequences; over 35% are singletons. This CDR3 spans 15 amino acids. V lost 3 bases and J lost 7; bases outside the gene matches: 4. CDR1 is KGHDR and CDR2 is SFDVKD in the germline V gene. This sequence joins TRBV24-1 and TRBJ2-1; 11 bases align to TRBD2. The clonotype originates from a woman aged 60 to 75 in good health. The sequencing sample was made of blood. The CDR3 nucleotides read TGTGCCACCAGTGATGTAGCGGGAGGGGGGAATGAGCAGTTCTTC. It specifies CATSDVAGGGNEQFF.